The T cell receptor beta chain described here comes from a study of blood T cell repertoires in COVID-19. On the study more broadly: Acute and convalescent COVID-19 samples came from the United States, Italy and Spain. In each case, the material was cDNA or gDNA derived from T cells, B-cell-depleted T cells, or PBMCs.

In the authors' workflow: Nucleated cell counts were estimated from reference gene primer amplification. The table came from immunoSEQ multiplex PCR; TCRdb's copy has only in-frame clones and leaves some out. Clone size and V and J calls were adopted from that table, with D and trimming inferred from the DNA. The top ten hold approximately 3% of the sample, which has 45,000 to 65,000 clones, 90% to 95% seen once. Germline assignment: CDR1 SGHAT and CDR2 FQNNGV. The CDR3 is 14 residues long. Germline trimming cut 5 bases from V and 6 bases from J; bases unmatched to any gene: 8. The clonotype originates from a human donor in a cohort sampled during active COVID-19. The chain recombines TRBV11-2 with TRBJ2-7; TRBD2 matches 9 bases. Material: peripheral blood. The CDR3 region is CASSRSGSSSEQYF. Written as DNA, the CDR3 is TGTGCCAGCAGCCGTAGCGGGAGTTCTTCCGAGCAGTACTTC.